The rows below give T cell receptor beta chains drawn from one sample of a study of blood T cell repertoires in COVID-19. Sequencing was performed with immunoSEQ multiplex PCR; in TCRdb, only in-frame clones are kept and a portion is missing. The table shows approximately 190,000 clones, with about four fifths occurring only once. Material: peripheral blood. The receptors were sampled from a woman in her forties with acute or convalescent COVID-19. Both conserved end residues are part of each CDR3. D genes are given only for firm matches. The size of a clone is reported for some rows only, either as once, few or many, or as a class for expanded clones.

v_call: TRBV19
j_call: TRBJ1-1
d_call: .
clone_size: .
cdr3_nt: TGTGCCAGTAAATACTCCGGGACATTTAACACTGAAGCTTTCTTT
cdr3_aa: CASKYSGTFNTEAFF

v_call: TRBV2
j_call: TRBJ2-5
d_call: .
clone_size: .
cdr3_nt: TGTGCCAGCACCCCCAGGGCAAGGGAGACCCAGTACTTC
cdr3_aa: CASTPRARETQYF

v_call: TRBV18
j_call: TRBJ2-3
d_call: TRBD1
clone_size: few
cdr3_nt: TGTGCCAGCTCACAGACAGGGGCAGGAGATACGCAGTATTTT
cdr3_aa: CASSQTGAGDTQYF

v_call: TRBV24-1
j_call: TRBJ2-5
d_call: TRBD2
clone_size: .
cdr3_nt: TGTGCCACCAGTGACACCGGACTAGCGGGGGGAGAGACCCAGTACTTC
cdr3_aa: CATSDTGLAGGETQYF

v_call: TRBV27
j_call: TRBJ2-2
d_call: .
clone_size: .
cdr3_nt: TGTGCCAGCAGGCCCCGGGACTTCAGGGAGCTGTTTTTT
cdr3_aa: CASRPRDFRELFF

v_call: TRBV28
j_call: TRBJ1-2
d_call: .
clone_size: .
cdr3_nt: TGTGCCAGCAGTTTTAGTCAACCCTATGGCTACACCTTC
cdr3_aa: CASSFSQPYGYTF

v_call: TRBV6-2/TRBV6-3
j_call: TRBJ2-1
d_call: .
clone_size: .
cdr3_nt: TGTGCCAGCAGTTTTTCAGGCACTGGGTCCTACAATGAGCAGTTCTTC
cdr3_aa: CASSFSGTGSYNEQFF

v_call: TRBV7-3
j_call: TRBJ2-7
d_call: .
clone_size: .
cdr3_nt: TGTGCCAGCAGCTTAAATTCAGGAACCTACGAGCAGTACTTC
cdr3_aa: CASSLNSGTYEQYF

v_call: TRBV7-2
j_call: TRBJ2-5
d_call: .
clone_size: .
cdr3_nt: TGTGCCAGCAGCTTAGGTCTCGAGACCCAGTACTTC
cdr3_aa: CASSLGLETQYF

v_call: TRBV5-1
j_call: TRBJ1-3
d_call: .
clone_size: few
cdr3_nt: TGCGCCAGCAGCTTCGAGAGCTCTGGAAACACCATATATTTT
cdr3_aa: CASSFESSGNTIYF

v_call: TRBV28
j_call: TRBJ2-2
d_call: .
clone_size: once
cdr3_nt: TGTGCCAGCAGTTCGATCAGGGTTTACACCGGGGAGCTGTTTTTT
cdr3_aa: CASSSIRVYTGELFF

v_call: TRBV4-1
j_call: TRBJ1-1
d_call: TRBD1
clone_size: few
cdr3_nt: TGCGCCAGCAGCCAGGTGGGGACAGGGCACACTGAAGCTTTCTTT
cdr3_aa: CASSQVGTGHTEAFF

v_call: TRBV7-2
j_call: TRBJ2-2
d_call: .
clone_size: .
cdr3_nt: TGTGCCAGCAGCTTAGGTTACTCGGGGGCCGGGGAGCTGTTTTTT
cdr3_aa: CASSLGYSGAGELFF